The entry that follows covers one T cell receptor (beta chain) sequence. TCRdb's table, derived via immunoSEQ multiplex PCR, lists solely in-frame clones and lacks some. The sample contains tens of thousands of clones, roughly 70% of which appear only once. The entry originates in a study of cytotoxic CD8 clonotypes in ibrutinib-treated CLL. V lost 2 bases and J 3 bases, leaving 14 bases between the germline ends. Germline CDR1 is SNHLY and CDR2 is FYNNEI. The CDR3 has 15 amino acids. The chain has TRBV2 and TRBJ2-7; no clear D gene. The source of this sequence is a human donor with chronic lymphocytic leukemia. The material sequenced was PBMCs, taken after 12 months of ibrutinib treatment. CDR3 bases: TGTGCCAGCAGTGAACGGTCCGATGGGTACTACGAGCAGTACTTC. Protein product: CASSERSDGYYEQYF. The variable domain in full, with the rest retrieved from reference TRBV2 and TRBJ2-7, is EPEVTQTPSHQVTQMGQEVILRCVPISNHLYFYWYRQILGQKVEFLVSFYNNEISEKSEIFDDQFSVERPDGSNFTLKIRSTKLEDSAMYFCASSERSDGYYEQYFGPGTRLTVT.